This TCR beta chain was profiled in a study of blood T cell repertoires in COVID-19. Study-level background: Spain, Italy and the United States supplied samples that represented acute and convalescent COVID-19. Nucleic acid was either cDNA or gDNA, and it came from T cells, B-cell-depleted T cells, or PBMCs.

In its sample, this clone was seen a few times. The CDR3 has 14 residues. Germline V gene lookup returns CDR1 SGHNT and CDR2 YYREEE (reference sequence). The J segment lost 9 bases and the V segment lost 5 bases, leaving 7 bases of the junction unmatched. Authors' processing steps: Reference gene primer amplification yielded estimated nucleated cell counts. The data were produced by immunoSEQ multiplex PCR, yet TCRdb's version contains in-frame clones alone and is incomplete. The DNA was the basis for D and trimming; V, J and clone size are from that table. The sample holds about 130,000 clones; 79% are singletons and the top ten take roughly 4.9%. Seattle patients were enrolled during active infection and followed longitudinally.

The sequence came from a woman in her sixties or seventies with COVID-19, enrolled during active disease. The chain joins TRBV5-4 to TRBJ2-3; TRBD2 aligns across 12 bases. Input material: peripheral blood. The CDR3 reads CASSLAGGHITQYF. For the CDR3, the DNA is TGTGCCAGCAGTCTAGCGGGGGGGCATATCACGCAGTATTTT. Full variable domain (outside the CDR3, taken from reference TRBV5-4 and TRBJ2-3): ETGVTQSPTHLIKTRGQQVTLRCSSQSGHNTVSWYQQALGQGPQFIFQYYREEENGRGNFPPRFSGLQFPNYSSELNVNALELDDSALYLCASSLAGGHITQYFGPGTRLTVL.